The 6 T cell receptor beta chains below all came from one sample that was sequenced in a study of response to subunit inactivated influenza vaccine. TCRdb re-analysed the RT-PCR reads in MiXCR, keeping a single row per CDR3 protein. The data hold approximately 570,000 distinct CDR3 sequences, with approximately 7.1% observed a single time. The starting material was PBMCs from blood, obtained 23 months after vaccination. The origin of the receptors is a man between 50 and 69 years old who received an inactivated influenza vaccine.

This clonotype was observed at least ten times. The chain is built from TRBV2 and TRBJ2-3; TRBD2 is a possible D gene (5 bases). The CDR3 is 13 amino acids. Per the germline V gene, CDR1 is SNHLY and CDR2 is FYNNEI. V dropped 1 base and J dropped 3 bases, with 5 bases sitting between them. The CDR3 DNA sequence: TGTGCCAGCAGTGAAGGAGGGACAGATACGCAGTATTTT. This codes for CASSEGGTDTQYF.

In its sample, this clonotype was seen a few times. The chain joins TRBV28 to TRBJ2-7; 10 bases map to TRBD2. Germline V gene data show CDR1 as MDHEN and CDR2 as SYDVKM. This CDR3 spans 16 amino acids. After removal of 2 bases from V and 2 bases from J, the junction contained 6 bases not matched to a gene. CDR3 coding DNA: TGTGCCAGCAGTTTAACGGGGAGCGGGGGGGCCTACGAGCAGTACTTC. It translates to CASSLTGSGGAYEQYF.

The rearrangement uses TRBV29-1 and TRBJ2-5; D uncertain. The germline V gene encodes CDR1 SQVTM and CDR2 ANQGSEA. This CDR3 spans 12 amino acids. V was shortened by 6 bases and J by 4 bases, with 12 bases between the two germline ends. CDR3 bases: TGCAGCGTCGCATGGTGGGGAGAGACCCAGTACTTC. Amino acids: CSVAWWGETQYF.

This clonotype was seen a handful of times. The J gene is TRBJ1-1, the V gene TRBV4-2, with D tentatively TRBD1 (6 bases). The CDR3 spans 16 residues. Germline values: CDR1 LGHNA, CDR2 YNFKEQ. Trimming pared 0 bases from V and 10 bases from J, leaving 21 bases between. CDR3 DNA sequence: TGTGCCAGCAGCCAAGAGTGGGGGGGCCTCGACATCGGAGCTTTCTTT. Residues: CASSQEWGGLDIGAFF.

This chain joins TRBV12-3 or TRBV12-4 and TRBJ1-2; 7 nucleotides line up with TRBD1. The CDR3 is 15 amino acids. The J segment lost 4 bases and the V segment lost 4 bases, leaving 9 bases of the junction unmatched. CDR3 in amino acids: CASSSTGTELYGYTF. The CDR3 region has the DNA TGTGCCAGCAGTTCGACCGGGACAGAACTCTATGGCTACACCTTC.

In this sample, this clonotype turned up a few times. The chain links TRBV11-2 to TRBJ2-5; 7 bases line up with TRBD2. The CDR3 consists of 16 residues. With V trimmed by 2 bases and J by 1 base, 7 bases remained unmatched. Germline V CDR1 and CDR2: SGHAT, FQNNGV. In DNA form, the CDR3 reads TGTGCCAGCAGCTTACTTCTTGTAGCGGGCCAAGAGACCCAGTACTTC. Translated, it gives CASSLLLVAGQETQYF.